The clone carrying this T cell receptor beta chain was picked up many times. The CDR3 sequence is 14 residues long. CDR1 and CDR2 (germline): MRHNA, SNTAGT. The V and J ends lost 3 bases and 5 bases respectively, with 10 bases between them. Following RNA extraction, reverse transcription yielded cDNA that acted as the sequencing template. The table came from immunoSEQ multiplex PCR; TCRdb's copy has only in-frame clones and leaves some out. In the table there are roughly 150,000 clones, less than 65% of which are singletons. The entry originates in a study of CD8+ T cells in alopecia areata. The rearrangement links TRBV6-4 to TRBJ2-2; the D gene is possibly TRBD2 (6 bases). The source is a human donor with alopecia areata. Specimen: CD8+ T cells sorted from blood, collected at week 0. Here the CDR3 reads CASSEGTGTGELFF. CDR3 DNA sequence: TGTGCCAGCAGTGAAGGGACTGGGACCGGGGAGCTGTTTTTT.